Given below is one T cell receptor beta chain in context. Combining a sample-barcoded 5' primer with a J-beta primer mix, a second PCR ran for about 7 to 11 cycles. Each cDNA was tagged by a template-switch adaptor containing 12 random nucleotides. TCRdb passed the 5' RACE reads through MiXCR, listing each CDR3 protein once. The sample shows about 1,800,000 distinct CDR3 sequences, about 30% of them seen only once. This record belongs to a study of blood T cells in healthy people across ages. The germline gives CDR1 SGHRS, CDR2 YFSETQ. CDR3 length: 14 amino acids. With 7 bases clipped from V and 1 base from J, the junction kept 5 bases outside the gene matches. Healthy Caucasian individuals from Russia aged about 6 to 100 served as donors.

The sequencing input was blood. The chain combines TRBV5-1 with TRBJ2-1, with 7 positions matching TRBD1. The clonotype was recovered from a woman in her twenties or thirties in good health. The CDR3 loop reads CASEKDRSYNEQFF. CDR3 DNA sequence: TGCGCCAGCGAGAAGGACAGGTCCTACAATGAGCAGTTCTTC.